This entry lists 11 T cell receptor beta chains sequenced from one sample in a study of T cell responses to AZD1222 COVID-19 vaccine. Some clones are missing from TCRdb's copy, which holds only in-frame ones; the method was immunoSEQ multiplex PCR. This repertoire shows approximately 100,000 clones, 90% found once; its top ten account for around 8%. Sequencing was performed on peripheral blood, taken 28 days after the second AZD1222 dose. These receptors were taken from an adult who received the AZD1222 COVID-19 vaccine.

The genes are TRBV7-3 and TRBJ2-7, with no clear D. The V end lost 1 base, the J end lost 0 bases, and 19 bases lay between the germline ends. The CDR3 has 18 amino acids. Germline loops: CDR1 SGHTA, CDR2 FQGTGA. CDR3 region: CASSLNGPSSAFSYEQYF. In nucleotides, the CDR3 is TGTGCCAGCAGCTTAAACGGTCCATCCTCGGCATTCTCCTACGAGCAGTACTTC.

The J gene is TRBJ1-5, the V gene TRBV18; D uncertain. The CDR3 sequence is 16 residues long. CDR1 and CDR2 (germline): KGHSH, LQKENI. The ends were cut back, 2 bases at V and 3 bases at J, with 14 bases in the middle. CDR3 DNA sequence: TGTGCCAGCTCACCAAATATGAGGCAGGACAATCAGCCCCAGCATTTT. Its protein is CASSPNMRQDNQPQHF. The full variable domain, in which reference TRBV18 and TRBJ1-5 provide the parts outside the CDR3, is NAGVMQNPRHLVRRRGQEARLRCSPMKGHSHVYWYRQLPEEGLKFMVYLQKENIIDESGMPKERFSAEFPKEGPSILRIQQVVRGDSAAYFCASSPNMRQDNQPQHFGDGTRLSIL.

The chain employs TRBV30 and TRBJ1-5; no firm D call. The CDR3 spans 16 residues. The V and J ends lost 0 bases and 0 bases respectively, with 12 bases between them. Germline V lookup: CDR1 GTSNPN, CDR2 SVGIG (reference sequence). Here the CDR3 DNA reads TGTGCCTGGAGTGTAAGAGGGCCATATAGCAATCAGCCCCAGCATTTT. Translated: CAWSVRGPYSNQPQHF.

The chain uses TRBV7-9 and TRBJ1-1; 8 positions match TRBD1. Germline-derived CDR1 and CDR2 are SEHNR and FQNEAQ (reference sequence). With 5 bases clipped from V and 0 bases from J, the junction kept 8 bases outside the gene matches. There are 16 residues in the CDR3. CDR3 sequence reads: CASSPTGEGMNTEAFF. The CDR3 bases are TGTGCCAGCAGCCCGACAGGGGAGGGTATGAACACTGAAGCTTTCTTT.

This clone has a single count. The chain employs TRBV6-5 and TRBJ2-1, with D uncertain. The length of the CDR3 is 15 residues. V lost 5 bases and J lost 2, with 13 bases in between. In germline, CDR1 is MNHEY, CDR2 SVGAGI. As DNA, the CDR3 is TGTGCCAGCAGTATTGACCATGGTCCCTACAATGAGCAGTTCTTC. This encodes CASSIDHGPYNEQFF.

The chain combines TRBV7-3 with TRBJ2-3; no firm D call. This CDR3 spans 16 amino acids. CDR1 and CDR2 (germline): SGHTA, FQGTGA. The V and J ends lost 5 bases and 0 bases respectively, with 15 bases between them. The CDR3 here is CASSPDQRSSTDTQYF. The DNA for the CDR3 is TGTGCCAGCAGCCCAGATCAGAGATCTAGCACAGATACGCAGTATTTT.

This clone was seen just once. This chain joins TRBV3-1 (or the pseudogene TRBV3-2) and TRBJ1-2, with D perhaps TRBD1 (6 bases). The germline V and J ends were trimmed by 4 bases and 6 bases, with 21 bases remaining between them. From germline, CDR1 is LGHDT and CDR2 YNNKEL (reference sequence). The CDR3 spans 16 residues. The CDR3 DNA reads as TGTGCCAGCAGCCCTTTTCAGGTATGGCAGGGGAATGGCTACACCTTC. Amino acids: CASSPFQVWQGNGYTF.

A word on this clone: This specimen includes other DNA sequences encoding the same CDR3. The chain links TRBV18 to TRBJ2-5, with D perhaps TRBD2 (5 bases). Germline values: CDR1 KGHSH, CDR2 LQKENI. The CDR3 has 13 amino acids. The ends were cut back, 3 bases at V and 5 bases at J, with 10 bases in the middle. The CDR3 region has the DNA TGTGCCAGCTCACCTGGGCGAGGGGAGACCCAGTACTTC. Encoded protein: CASSPGRGETQYF.

This clone was counted only a few times. The rearrangement joins TRBV7-6 to TRBJ2-7; 8 bases match TRBD2. J gave up 6 bases and V 8 bases, and 15 bases lay outside the gene matches. Germline loops: CDR1 SGHVS, CDR2 FNYEAQ. The CDR3 loop spans 15 amino acids. Here the CDR3 DNA reads TGTGCCAGCCGCCCCGGCGGGGGGAACTTGGGCGAGCAGTACTTC. Translation gives CASRPGGGNLGEQYF.

CDR3 sequence reads: CASSFLSSEAFF. The CDR3 bases are TGTGCCAGCAGCTTCCTATCAAGTGAAGCTTTCTTT. This rearrangement joins TRBV5-6 to TRBJ1-1; D ambiguous. With 2 bases removed from V and 7 bases from J, the gap between germline ends came to 9 bases. This CDR3 is built from 12 residues. CDR1 and CDR2 from the germline V gene are SGHDT and YYEEEE.

This clone was seen a single time. The V and J genes are TRBV5-1 and TRBJ1-6; unclear D gene. CDR3 size: 16 residues. Germline V gene data show CDR1 as SGHRS and CDR2 as YFSETQ. The ends were cut back, 2 bases at V and 8 bases at J, with 17 bases in the middle. CDR3 region: CASSFGRTLRDSPLHF. Here the CDR3 DNA reads TGCGCCAGCAGCTTCGGCCGAACCTTGCGGGATTCACCCCTCCACTTT.